Each of the 2 T cell receptor beta chains below was sequenced from the same sample in a study of T cell responses to AZD1222 COVID-19 vaccine. Assay used: immunoSEQ multiplex PCR; TCRdb lists only in-frame clones, some missing. This repertoire shows 70,000 or so clones, 79% found once; its top ten account for over 20%. Sequenced material: peripheral blood, taken on day 0 of MenACWY control vaccination. These receptors were obtained from an adult in good health.

This chain connects TRBV3-1 (or the pseudogene TRBV3-2) to TRBJ2-1, with D maybe TRBD1 (5 bases). The CDR3 sequence is 15 residues long. Germline V CDR1 and CDR2: LGHDT, YNNKEL (reference sequence). The V gene lost 1 base and the J gene lost 10 bases, with 17 bases spanning the gap. Here the CDR3 reads CASSQVYGPTGEQFF. The DNA for the CDR3 is TGTGCCAGCAGCCAAGTTTACGGACCCACAGGAGAGCAGTTCTTC.

Here the CDR3 DNA reads TGTGCCAGCAGGGATAGCAAACTAGCGGGAGCCGACGAGCAGTACTTC. It codes for CASRDSKLAGADEQYF. The chain employs TRBV2 and TRBJ2-7; the match to TRBD2 covers 11 bases. The CDR3 sequence is 16 residues long. Per germline, CDR1 SNHLY and CDR2 FYNNEI. Trimming removed 6 bases from V and 5 bases from J; junction bases left unmatched: 12.